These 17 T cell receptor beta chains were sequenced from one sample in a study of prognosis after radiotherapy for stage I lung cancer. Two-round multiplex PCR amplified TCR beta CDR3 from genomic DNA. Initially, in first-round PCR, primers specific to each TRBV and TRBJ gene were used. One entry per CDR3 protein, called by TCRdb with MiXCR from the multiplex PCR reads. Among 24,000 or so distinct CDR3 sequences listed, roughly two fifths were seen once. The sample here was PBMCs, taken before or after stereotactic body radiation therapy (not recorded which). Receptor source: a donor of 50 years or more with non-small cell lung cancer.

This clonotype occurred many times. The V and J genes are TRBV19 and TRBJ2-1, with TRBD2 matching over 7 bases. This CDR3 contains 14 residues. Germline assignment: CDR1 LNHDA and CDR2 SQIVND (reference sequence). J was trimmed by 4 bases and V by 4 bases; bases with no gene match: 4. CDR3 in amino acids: CASSRLAEYNEQFF. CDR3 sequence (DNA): TGTGCCAGTAGTAGGCTAGCGGAATACAATGAGCAGTTCTTC.

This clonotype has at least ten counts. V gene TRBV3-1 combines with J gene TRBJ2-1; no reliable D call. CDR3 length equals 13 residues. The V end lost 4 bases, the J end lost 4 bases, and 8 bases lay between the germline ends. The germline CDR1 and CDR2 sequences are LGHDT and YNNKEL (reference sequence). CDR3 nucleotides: TGTGCCAGCAGCCGGCTGACATACAATGAGCAGTTCTTC. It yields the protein CASSRLTYNEQFF.

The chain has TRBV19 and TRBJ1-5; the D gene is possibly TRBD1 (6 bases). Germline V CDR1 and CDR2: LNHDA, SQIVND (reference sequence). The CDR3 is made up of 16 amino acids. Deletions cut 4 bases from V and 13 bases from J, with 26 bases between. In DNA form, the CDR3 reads TGTGCCAGTAGTACCAGGAGACAGGTGACCAATCAGCAACAGCATTTT. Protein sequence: CASSTRRQVTNQQQHF.

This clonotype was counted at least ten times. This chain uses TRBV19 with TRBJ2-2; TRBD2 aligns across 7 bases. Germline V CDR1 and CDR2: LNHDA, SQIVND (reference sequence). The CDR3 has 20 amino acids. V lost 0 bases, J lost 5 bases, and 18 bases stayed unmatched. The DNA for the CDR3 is TGTGCCAGTAGTATAGATCTATGGCAGCGGGGCCCGTCTTGGACCGGGGAGCTGTTTTTT. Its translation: CASSIDLWQRGPSWTGELFF.

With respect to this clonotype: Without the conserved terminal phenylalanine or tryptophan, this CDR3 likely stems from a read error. CDR3 bases: TGTGCCTGGAGTGACGGGACCACCTCTTCCGGGGGCTACGAGCAGTACTCC. It encodes CAWSDGTTSSGGYEQYS. The chain carries TRBV30 and TRBJ2-7; tentatively, D is TRBD2 (6 bases). V lost 1 base, J lost 3 bases, and 22 bases lay in between. CDR3 size: 17 residues. Germline V CDR1 and CDR2: GTSNPN, SVGIG (reference sequence).

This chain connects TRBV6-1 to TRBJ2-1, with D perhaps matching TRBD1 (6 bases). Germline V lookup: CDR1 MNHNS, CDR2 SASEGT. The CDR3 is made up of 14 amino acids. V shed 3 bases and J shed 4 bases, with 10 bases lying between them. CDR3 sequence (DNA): TGTGCCAGCAGTGACTCAGGGGAATACAATGAGCAGTTCTTC. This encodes CASSDSGEYNEQFF.

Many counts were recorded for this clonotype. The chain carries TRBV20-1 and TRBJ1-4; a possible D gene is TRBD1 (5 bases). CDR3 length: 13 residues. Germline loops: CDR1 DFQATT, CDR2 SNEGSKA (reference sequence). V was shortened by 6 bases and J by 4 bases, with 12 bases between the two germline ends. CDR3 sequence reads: CSAPAGVNEKLFF. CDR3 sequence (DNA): TGCAGTGCCCCGGCGGGGGTTAATGAAAAACTGTTTTTT.

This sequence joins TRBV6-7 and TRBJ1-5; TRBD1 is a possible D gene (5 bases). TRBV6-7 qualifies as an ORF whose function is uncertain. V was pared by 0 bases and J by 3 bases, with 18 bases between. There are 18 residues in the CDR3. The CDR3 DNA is TGTGCCAGCAGTTACTCGATATTTCGGGGGAAGGTCAATCAGCCCCAGCATTTT. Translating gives CASSYSIFRGKVNQPQHF.

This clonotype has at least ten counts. CDR3: CAWSPDLRGTIYF. Written as DNA, the CDR3 is TGTGCCTGGAGTCCGGACCTCCGGGGAACCATATATTTT. The J gene is TRBJ1-3, the V gene TRBV30; D unclear. Trimming left V 2 bases short and J 10 bases short, with 15 bases between. This CDR3 region has 13 residues. Germline V gives CDR1 GTSNPN, CDR2 SVGIG (reference sequence).

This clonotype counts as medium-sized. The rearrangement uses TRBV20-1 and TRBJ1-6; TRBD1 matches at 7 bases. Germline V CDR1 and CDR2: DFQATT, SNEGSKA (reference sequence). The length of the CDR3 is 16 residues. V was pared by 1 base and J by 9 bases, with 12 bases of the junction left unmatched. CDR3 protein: CSARAPQGSPGSPLHF. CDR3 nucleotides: TGCAGTGCTAGAGCGCCACAGGGGTCCCCGGGTTCACCCCTCCACTTT.

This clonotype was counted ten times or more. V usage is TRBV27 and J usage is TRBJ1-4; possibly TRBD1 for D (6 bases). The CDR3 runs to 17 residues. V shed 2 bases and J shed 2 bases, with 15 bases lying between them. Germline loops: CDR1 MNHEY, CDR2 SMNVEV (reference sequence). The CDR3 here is CASSLLPSGHTNEKLFF. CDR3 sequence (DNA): TGTGCCAGCAGTTTACTTCCTTCGGGACATACTAATGAAAAACTGTTTTTT.

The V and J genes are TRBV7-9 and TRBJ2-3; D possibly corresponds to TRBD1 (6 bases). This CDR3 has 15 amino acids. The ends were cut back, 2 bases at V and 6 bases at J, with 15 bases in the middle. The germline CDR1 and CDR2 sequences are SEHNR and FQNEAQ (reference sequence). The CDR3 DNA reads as TGTGCCAGCAGCTTATACAGACAGGATAGGGATACGCAGTATTTT. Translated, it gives CASSLYRQDRDTQYF.

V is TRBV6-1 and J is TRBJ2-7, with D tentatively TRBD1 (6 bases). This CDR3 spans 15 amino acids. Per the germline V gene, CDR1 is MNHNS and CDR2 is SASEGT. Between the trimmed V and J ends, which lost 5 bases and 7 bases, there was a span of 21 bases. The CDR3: CASSRWTGDMGEQYF. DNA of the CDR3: TGTGCCAGCAGTCGCTGGACCGGGGACATGGGAGAGCAGTACTTC.

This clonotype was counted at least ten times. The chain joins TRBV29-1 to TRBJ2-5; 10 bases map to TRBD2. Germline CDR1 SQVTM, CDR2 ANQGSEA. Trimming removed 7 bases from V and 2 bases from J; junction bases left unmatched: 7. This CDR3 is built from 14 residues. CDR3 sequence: CSARRTSGQETQYF. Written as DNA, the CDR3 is TGCAGCGCAAGACGGACTAGCGGACAAGAGACCCAGTACTTC.

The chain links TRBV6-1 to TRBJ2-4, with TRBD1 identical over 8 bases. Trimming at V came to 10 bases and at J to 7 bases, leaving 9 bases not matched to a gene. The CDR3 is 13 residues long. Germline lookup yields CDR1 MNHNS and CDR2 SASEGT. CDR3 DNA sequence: TGTGCCACCGAAAGGGACAGGATGAACATTCAGTACTTC. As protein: CATERDRMNIQYF.

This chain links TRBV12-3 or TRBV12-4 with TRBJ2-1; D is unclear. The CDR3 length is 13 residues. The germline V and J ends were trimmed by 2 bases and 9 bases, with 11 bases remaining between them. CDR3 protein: CASSLPDIGEQFF. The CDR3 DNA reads TGTGCCAGCAGTTTACCAGATATCGGTGAGCAGTTCTTC.

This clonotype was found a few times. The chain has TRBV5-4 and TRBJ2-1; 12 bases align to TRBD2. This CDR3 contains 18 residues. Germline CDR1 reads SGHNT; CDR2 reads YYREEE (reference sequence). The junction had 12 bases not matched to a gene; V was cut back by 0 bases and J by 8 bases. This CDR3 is CASSLATASGRASDEQFF. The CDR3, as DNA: TGTGCCAGCAGCTTGGCCACGGCTAGCGGGAGGGCCTCGGATGAGCAGTTCTTC.